This T cell receptor beta chain is drawn from a study of cytomegalovirus exposure and HLA in healthy donors (dated by TCRdb to about 2017). Background on the whole study: An earlier analysis of more than 550 of the donors reported about 300 Gb of sequence data and 95 million to 140 million unique TCR beta sequences obtained from some 170 million T cells. An early release that covered around 590 HLA-typed donors contained about 300 gigabases of sequencing data and about 93 million unique TCR sequences. Of the 350 to 450 genotyped donors, 65% to 90% fell in the genetic ancestry cluster associated with self-reported Caucasian donors. The study was designed to test whether signatures of past pathogen exposure could be identified by cataloging public T cell receptors. The study used immunosequencing to profile the T cell repertoires of under 700 subjects and linked those repertoires to cytomegalovirus serostatus. Along with the approximately 600-subject first cohort, a separate validation cohort of around 110 different subjects was used. To predict cytomegalovirus infection status, the study brought together high-throughput TCR immunosequencing, statistical association of individual TCRs with disease status, and machine learning. A later analysis re-examined previously published TCR beta repertoires from more than 650 donors and added high-resolution HLA genotyping to investigate patterns of TCR occurrence. Rather than using new phenotypic data, the later analysis identified candidate immune exposures from TCR beta sequences and from how often those sequences occurred across donors. An earlier analysis of several hundred of the donors used high-throughput TCR beta sequencing to judge whether each TCR beta V gene segment behaved as functional or pseudogenic. Donor age, sex, ethnicity and CMV serostatus were compiled alongside the repertoire data. A later genetic analysis used genome-wide SNP genotypes for about 60% of the roughly 700 donors, treating that subset as a discovery cohort. Every discovery cohort repertoire had been produced on one sequencing platform. HLA typing included class I and class II loci at four-digit resolution. The number of donors typed differed by locus, with roughly 629-640 for A, B, C, DRB1 and DQB1, 522 for DQA1, 600 to 610 for DPA1, and some 470 for DPB1. Five DR-DQ haplotypes were treated as single units for association and clustering because of strong linkage in the cohort. Across 398 genotyped donors of the cohort, an average of about 240,000 unique TCR beta nucleotide sequences per donor were sequenced, and roughly a sixth of those sequences were non-productive.

Summary of the overall study and its limitations: The study gave a list of 150 to 200 TCR beta chains associated with cytomegalovirus. An association between a missense DCLRE1C variant and V-gene and J-gene trimming of TCR beta chains was found in a later genetic analysis and replicated in an independent cohort. In a later analysis, most CMV-associated TCR beta chains were found to appear HLA-restricted, with HLA associations seemingly driven largely by CMV exposure. The only immune exposure information available for the cohort was CMV serostatus. The classifier was reported to diagnose cytomegalovirus status with high specificity and sensitivity in both the original cohort and the validation cohort. The authors suggested that the approach could potentially be extended to other disease states and immunological phenotypes. Assigning TCR associations to individual alleles was difficult when HLA alleles, especially DR and DQ, strongly co-occurred. Because counts were too low, roughly 18 rarely observed V segments, including chromosome 9 orphons, were left out of the earlier analysis of 500 to 650 of the donors. Broadly in line with IMGT annotations, most TCR beta V segments showed up in productive rearrangements about 87% or about 30% of the time in an earlier analysis of several hundred of the donors. Compared with the roughly 600-donor mean, donors in an Asian-associated ancestry cluster had fewer N-insertions in productive TCRs, according to a later genetic analysis. A further reported finding was that TCR beta sequences accurately predicted the HLA-A and HLA-B alleles for most subjects in the first cohort. According to a later analysis, parvovirus B19, influenza, CMV and Epstein-Barr virus appeared linked to several top co-occurrence clusters. In a later analysis, 15,000 to 20,000 TCR beta sequences were associated with specific HLA alleles at a false discovery rate of 0.05. While some public TCRs were present in many individuals, most TCR sequences turned up only very rarely across donors. Because some donors lacked HLA typing at each locus, the association tests relied only on the typed subset. The sequencing pipeline was judged likely to have produced a cluster of highly shared sequence variants as a technical artifact. This cohort had only TCR beta chains sequenced, and the lack of alpha or paired-chain data limited which features could be detected. Some IMGT-functional V segments, including TRBV6-2 and TRBV6-3, could not be told apart with the 87-base-pair reads, so those segments were excluded. In a later analysis, the rate of TCR association differed among HLA loci, with DRB1 alleles having the most associated TCRs and HLA-C alleles having the fewest. Compared with equally common non-associated chains, HLA-associated TCR beta chains in a later analysis were more clonally expanded and had lower generation probabilities. Correlated functional status among segregating V segments might reflect linkage disequilibrium, but an unknown experimental factor could not be ruled out. The presence/absence analyses assumed that sequencing depth was roughly uniform across donors, and that assumption may not be true. In vitro tests confirmed that a few of the cytomegalovirus-associated TCR beta chains recognize cytomegalovirus antigens.

Turning to this clone: Its binding antigen is unknown. Qualities for individual bases were not recorded, and no much larger clone is one base off.

The cohort consisted of 650 to 850 healthy bone marrow donors. At the time of sampling, every cohort member was nominally healthy, though immune exposures that went unrecorded were likely present. The donor tested CMV seronegative and was one of the 352 seronegative cohort members. Every donor gave a peripheral blood sample, and the peripheral blood mononuclear cells from that sample were used for TCR beta sequencing. The Qiagen DNeasy Blood Extraction Kit was used to extract genomic DNA from the blood cell samples. The germline V gene supplies CDR1 SGHDT and CDR2 YYEEEE. The CDR3 contains 16 residues, cysteine and phenylalanine counted. CDR3 DNA is the only sequence kept; it has 48 bases, read in frame from the first base. Trimming at the junction amounts to 4 bases on V and 10 bases on J, and the germline ends lie 24 bases apart. Library prep was done by the immunoSEQ multiplex PCR assay. For the multiplex PCR, a mixture combining 60 forward primers for TCR Vbeta segments and 13 reverse primers for TCR Jbeta segments was used. The CDR3 region of rearranged TCR beta genes was amplified from genomic DNA with a multiplex PCR assay. Amplified TCR beta libraries were sequenced as 87-base-pair reads on the Illumina HiSeq System. The source study handled its data this way. Across the 670 or so repertoires, a later analysis counted around 80 million unique TCR beta chains, 9.5 million to 13 million of which were shared by at least two donors. A nearest-neighbor algorithm error-corrected the raw reads and collapsed the reads into unique sequences, merging closely related sequences to remove PCR and sequencing errors. Alignment of CDR3 sequences to IMGT reference sequences was used to assign V, D and J gene segments. Each retained sequence needed at least a six-nucleotide match to both a V gene segment and a J gene segment. Rearrangements were classified as productive when the CDR3 lacked stop codons and remained in frame with V and J, and all other rearrangements were classified as non-productive. CDR3 was defined by IMGT convention, running from the second conserved V-encoded cysteine to the conserved J-encoded phenylalanine. Sequences without an unambiguous match to a single V gene segment were excluded from the earlier analysis of 500 to 700 of the donors. An earlier analysis of approximately 590 of the donors classified V segments as functional when productive rearrangements were above 56.7% and as segregating when the standard deviation between donors was above 5%. A statistical classification framework was developed to diagnose cytomegalovirus status using the catalog of TCR beta chain sequences. A later analysis assigned V and J genes by comparing TCR nucleotide sequences with IMGT/GENE-DB human TR gene sequences. In a later analysis, CDR3 sequences and most-parsimonious VDJ recombination scenarios were assigned using the TCRdist pipeline. In a later analysis, each TCR beta chain was defined by its CDR3 amino acid sequence together with its V-gene family, and reads without a unique V-gene family were excluded. In a later analysis, 500 to 700 highly shared, low-generation-probability nucleotide sequences were removed to address suspected cross-contamination and a sequencing artifact. In a later analysis, a clonal expansion index for each public chain was calculated from normalized within-repertoire ranks of inferred template counts. Generation probabilities in a later analysis came from a VDJ recombination model fitted to out-of-frame rearrangements, and those results were checked against IGoR. In a later analysis, TCR-TCR, TCR-HLA and TCR-CMV co-occurrence was scored with hypergeometric tests, and a repertoire-size bias correction was applied to TCR pairs. False discovery rates were estimated in a later analysis by permuting HLA or CMV assignments 20 times. In a later analysis, co-occurring TCRs were grouped using DBSCAN, with TCRdist sequence similarity added in when clustering inside HLA-allele-positive subsets. Repertoires with fewer than 30,000 or more than 120,000 public chains, plus five repertoires with anomalous nucleotide sharing, were excluded from co-occurrence clustering. As stored in TCRdb, this immuneACCESS dataset retains in-frame rearrangements with V and J assigned. A fraction of the clones does not appear; measured against another copy, unresolved V genes explain less than half of the discrepancy, and the remainder lacks a known reason. D and trimming come from the DNA, and the V and J calls and clone size come from that table. The sample records 110,000 or so clones, more than 60% of which are singletons. The ten largest account for 2% to 3% of the sample.

This TCR was recovered from a female donor in good health and CMV-seronegative. The rearranged chain carries TRBV5-6 and TRBJ2-1; the D gene is perhaps TRBD1, from 6 matching bases. The sequencing input was PBMCs. The DNA reads TGTGCCAGCAGCCCGGTTGGGTCTAGGGGGTCATTGGAGCAGTTCTTC. Translated, this gives CASSPVGSRGSLEQFF.